What follows are 4 T cell receptor beta chains derived from one specimen sequenced in a study of cytomegalovirus exposure and HLA in healthy donors. 60 Vbeta and 13 Jbeta primers were used in PCR. TCRdb's table, derived via immunoSEQ multiplex PCR, lists solely in-frame clones and lacks some. The sample gives about 73,000 clones, around three quarters of which show up once; about 1.1% is in the top ten. The sample comprised PBMCs. The source of these receptors is a male donor in good health and CMV-seronegative.

The chain combines TRBV5-4 with TRBJ1-6, with no clear D. Germline CDR1 reads SGHNT; CDR2 reads YYREEE (reference sequence). V was clipped by 0 bases and J by 0 bases, with 10 bases between them. This CDR3 spans 17 amino acids. The chain's CDR3 is CASSLGGGTSYNSPLHF. The CDR3 coding sequence is TGTGCCAGCAGCTTGGGCGGCGGCACCTCCTATAATTCACCCCTCCACTTT.

The chain carries TRBV6-1 and TRBJ2-2, with 8 bases fitting TRBD2. Germline CDR1 MNHNS, CDR2 SASEGT. V lost 1 base to trimming and J lost 3 bases; unmatched junction nucleotides: 4. This CDR3 spans 16 amino acids. CDR3 in DNA: TGTGCCAGCAGTGAAGTTACTAGCGGCGACACCGGGGAGCTGTTTTTT. Translated: CASSEVTSGDTGELFF.

This sequence joins TRBV27 and TRBJ2-1; no clear D. Per the germline V gene, CDR1 is MNHEY and CDR2 is SMNVEV (reference sequence). V was clipped by 1 base and J by 0 bases, with 10 bases between them. The length of the CDR3 is 16 residues. CDR3 in amino acids: CASSLLGTSSYNEQFF. The CDR3 nucleotides read TGTGCCAGCAGTTTATTGGGCACCAGCTCCTACAATGAGCAGTTCTTC.

The chain joins TRBV5-1 to TRBJ1-2; 8 positions agree with TRBD1. Losses at the gene ends were 4 bases for V and 2 bases for J; bases not matched to a gene: 4. CDR3 length: 14 amino acids. Germline values: CDR1 SGHRS, CDR2 YFSETQ. The CDR3 protein is CASSPQGANYGYTF. The CDR3 region has the DNA TGCGCCAGCAGCCCTCAGGGGGCGAACTATGGCTACACCTTC. Drawing the rest from reference TRBV5-1 and TRBJ1-2, the complete variable domain is KAGVTQTPRYLIKTRGQQVTLSCSPISGHRSVSWYQQTPGQGLQFLFEYFSETQRNKGNFPGRFSGRQFSNSRSEMNVSTLELGDSALYLCASSPQGANYGYTFGSGTRLTVV.